This T cell receptor (beta chain) was profiled in a study of T cell responses to AZD1222 COVID-19 vaccine. General observations from the study: Vaccine-related CD4 TCRs covered spike, predominating at 160-218 and 743-854. In a largely white British group with more females than males, clonal diversity was possibly underestimated.

CDR3 length: 13 residues. The V gene end was trimmed by 5 bases and the J gene end by 4 bases; junction bases not matched to a gene: 5. Germline lookup yields CDR1 SQVTM and CDR2 ANQGSEA. Turning to this clone: Its antigen is unknown.

Here immunoSEQ multiplex PCR was the method, and the copy in TCRdb shows in-frame clones only, minus some. Among 120,000 or so clones, more than 85% were seen once, and the ten largest hold around 5%. Sequencing was performed on peripheral blood, taken 28 days after the second AZD1222 dose. The chain uses TRBV29-1 and TRBJ1-5, with TRBD1 identical over 7 bases. The receptor was derived from an adult who received the AZD1222 COVID-19 vaccine. CDR3 sequence (DNA): TGCAGCGTTTCCCAGGGGGTTAATCAGCCCCAGCATTTT. Its translation: CSVSQGVNQPQHF.